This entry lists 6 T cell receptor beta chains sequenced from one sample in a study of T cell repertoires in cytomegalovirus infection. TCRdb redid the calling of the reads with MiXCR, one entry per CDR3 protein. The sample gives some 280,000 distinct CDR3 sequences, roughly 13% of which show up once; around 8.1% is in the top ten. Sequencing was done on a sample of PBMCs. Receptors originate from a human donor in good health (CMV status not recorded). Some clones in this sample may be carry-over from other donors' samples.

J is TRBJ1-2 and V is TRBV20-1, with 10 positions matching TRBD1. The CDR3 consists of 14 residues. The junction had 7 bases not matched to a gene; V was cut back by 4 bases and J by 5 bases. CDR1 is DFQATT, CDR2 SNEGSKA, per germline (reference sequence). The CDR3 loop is CSATSDRGWYGYTF. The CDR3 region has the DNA TGCAGTGCTACCTCGGACAGGGGGTGGTATGGCTACACCTTC.

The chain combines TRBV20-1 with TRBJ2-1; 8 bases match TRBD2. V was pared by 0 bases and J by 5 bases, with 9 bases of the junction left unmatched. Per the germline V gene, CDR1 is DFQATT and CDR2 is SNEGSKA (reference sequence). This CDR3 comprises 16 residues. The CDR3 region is CSARDQTSGVDNEQFF. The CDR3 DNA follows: TGCAGTGCTAGAGATCAAACTAGCGGCGTAGACAATGAGCAGTTCTTC.

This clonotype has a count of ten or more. The CDR3 DNA follows: TGTGCCAGCAGCCTATTACCGGCCGGGGGCTCCTACAATGAGCAGTTCTTC. This sequence encodes CASSLLPAGGSYNEQFF. The gene calls are TRBV7-2 and TRBJ2-1; a possible D gene is TRBD2 (6 bases). Trimming took 5 bases from V and 0 from J, leaving 17 bases between them. The CDR3 extends over 17 amino acids. Germline V gene lookup returns CDR1 SGHTA and CDR2 FQGNSA.

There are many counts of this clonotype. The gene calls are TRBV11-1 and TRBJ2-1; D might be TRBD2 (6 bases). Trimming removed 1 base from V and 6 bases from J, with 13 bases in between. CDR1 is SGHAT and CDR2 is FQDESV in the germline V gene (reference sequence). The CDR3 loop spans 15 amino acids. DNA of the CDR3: TGTGCCAGCAGCTTAGAGCGGGCTATTGCCAATGAGCAGTTCTTC. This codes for CASSLERAIANEQFF.

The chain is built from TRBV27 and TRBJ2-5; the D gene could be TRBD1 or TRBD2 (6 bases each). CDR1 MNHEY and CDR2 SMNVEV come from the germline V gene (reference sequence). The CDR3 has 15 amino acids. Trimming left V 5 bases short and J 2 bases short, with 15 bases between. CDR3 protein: CASSLVRGVQETQYF. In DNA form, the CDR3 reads TGTGCCAGCAGTCTCGTGAGGGGGGTTCAAGAGACCCAGTACTTC.

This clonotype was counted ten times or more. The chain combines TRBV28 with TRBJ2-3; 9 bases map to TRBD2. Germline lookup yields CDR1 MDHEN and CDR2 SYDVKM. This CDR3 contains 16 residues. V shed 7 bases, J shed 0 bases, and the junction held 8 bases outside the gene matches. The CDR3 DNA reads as TGTGCCAGCATGGGCGGGAGGGCCTATAGCACAGATACGCAGTATTTT. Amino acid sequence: CASMGGRAYSTDTQYF.